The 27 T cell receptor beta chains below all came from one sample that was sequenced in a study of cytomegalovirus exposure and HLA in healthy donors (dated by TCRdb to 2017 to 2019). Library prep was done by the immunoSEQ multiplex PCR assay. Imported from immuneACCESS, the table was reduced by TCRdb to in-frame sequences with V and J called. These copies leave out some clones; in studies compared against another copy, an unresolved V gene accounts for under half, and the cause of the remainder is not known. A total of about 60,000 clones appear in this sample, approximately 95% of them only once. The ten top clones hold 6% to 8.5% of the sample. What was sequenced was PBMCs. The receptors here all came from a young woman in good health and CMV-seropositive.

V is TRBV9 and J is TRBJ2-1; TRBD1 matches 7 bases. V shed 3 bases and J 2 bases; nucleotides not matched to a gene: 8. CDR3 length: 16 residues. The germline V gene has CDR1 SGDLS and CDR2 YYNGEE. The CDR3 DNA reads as TGTGCCAGCAGCGAACGATGGACAGGACCCTACAATGAGCAGTTCTTC. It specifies CASSERWTGPYNEQFF.

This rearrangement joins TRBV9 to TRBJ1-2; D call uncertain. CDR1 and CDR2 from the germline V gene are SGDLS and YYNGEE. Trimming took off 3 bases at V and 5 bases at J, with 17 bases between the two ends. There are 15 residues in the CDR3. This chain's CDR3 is CASSEAGYLGYGYTF. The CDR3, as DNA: TGTGCCAGCAGCGAGGCGGGGTACTTGGGGTATGGCTACACCTTC.

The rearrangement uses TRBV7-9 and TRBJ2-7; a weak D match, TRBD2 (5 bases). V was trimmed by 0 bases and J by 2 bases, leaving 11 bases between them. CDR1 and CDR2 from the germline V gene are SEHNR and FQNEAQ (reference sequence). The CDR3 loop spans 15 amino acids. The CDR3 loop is CASSLAEERPYEQYF. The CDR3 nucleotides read TGTGCCAGCAGCTTAGCGGAGGAACGGCCCTACGAGCAGTACTTC.

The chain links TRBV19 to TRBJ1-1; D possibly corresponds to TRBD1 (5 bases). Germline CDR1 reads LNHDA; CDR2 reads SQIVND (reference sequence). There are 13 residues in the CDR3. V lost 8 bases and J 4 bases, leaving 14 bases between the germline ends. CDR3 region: CASYSTRGTEAFF. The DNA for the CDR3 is TGTGCCAGTTATTCCACAAGGGGCACTGAAGCTTTCTTT.

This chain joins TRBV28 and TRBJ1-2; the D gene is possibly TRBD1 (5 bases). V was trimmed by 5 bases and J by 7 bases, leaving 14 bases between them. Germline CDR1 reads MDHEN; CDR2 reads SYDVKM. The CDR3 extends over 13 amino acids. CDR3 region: CASSPPGLGGYTF. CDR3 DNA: TGTGCCAGCAGTCCCCCAGGGCTGGGTGGCTACACCTTC.

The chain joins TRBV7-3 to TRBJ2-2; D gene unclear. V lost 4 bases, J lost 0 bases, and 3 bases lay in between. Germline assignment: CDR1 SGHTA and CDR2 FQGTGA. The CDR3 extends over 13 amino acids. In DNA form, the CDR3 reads TGTGCCAGCAGCTCCGCGAACACCGGGGAGCTGTTTTTT. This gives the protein CASSSANTGELFF.

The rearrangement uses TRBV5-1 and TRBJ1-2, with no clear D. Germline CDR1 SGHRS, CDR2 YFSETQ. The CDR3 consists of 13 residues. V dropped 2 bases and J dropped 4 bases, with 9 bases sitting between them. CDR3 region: CASSFSGVYGYTF. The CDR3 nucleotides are TGCGCCAGCAGCTTTTCGGGTGTCTATGGCTACACCTTC.

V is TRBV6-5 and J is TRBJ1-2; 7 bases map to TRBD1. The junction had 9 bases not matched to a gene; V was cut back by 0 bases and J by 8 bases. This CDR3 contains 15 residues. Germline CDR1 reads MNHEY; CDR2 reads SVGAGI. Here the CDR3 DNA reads TGTGCCAGCAGTTACTCGACAGGGCAATTAAGCGGCTACACCTTC. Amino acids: CASSYSTGQLSGYTF.

CDR3 in amino acids: CATSRTRDRGFGNQPQHF. The CDR3 nucleotides read TGTGCCACCAGCAGAACCCGGGACAGGGGGTTCGGCAATCAGCCCCAGCATTTT. The rearrangement links TRBV15 to TRBJ1-5; TRBD1 matches 11 bases. This CDR3 region has 18 residues. Germline V gene data show CDR1 as LNHNV and CDR2 as YYDKDF (reference sequence). Trimming removed 2 bases from V and 2 bases from J; junction bases left unmatched: 8. The variable domain in full, completed from reference TRBV15 and TRBJ1-5, reads DAMVIQNPRYQVTQFGKPVTLSCSQTLNHNVMYWYQQKSSQAPKLLFHYYDKDFNNEADTPDNFQSRRPNTSFCFLDIRSPGLGDTAMYLCATSRTRDRGFGNQPQHFGDGTRLSIL.

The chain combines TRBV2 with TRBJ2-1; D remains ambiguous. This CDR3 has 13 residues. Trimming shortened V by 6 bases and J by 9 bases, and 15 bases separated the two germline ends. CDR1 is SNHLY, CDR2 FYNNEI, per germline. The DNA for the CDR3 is TGTGCCAGCAGGTGGATTATTTCAGGTGAGCAGTTCTTC. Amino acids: CASRWIISGEQFF.

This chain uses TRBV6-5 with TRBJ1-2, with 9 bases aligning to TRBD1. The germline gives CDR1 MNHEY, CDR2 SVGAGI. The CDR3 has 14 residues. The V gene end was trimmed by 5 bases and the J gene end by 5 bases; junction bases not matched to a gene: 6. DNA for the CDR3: TGTGCCAGCAGTCAGGGACAGGGATATTATGGCTACACCTTC. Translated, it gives CASSQGQGYYGYTF.

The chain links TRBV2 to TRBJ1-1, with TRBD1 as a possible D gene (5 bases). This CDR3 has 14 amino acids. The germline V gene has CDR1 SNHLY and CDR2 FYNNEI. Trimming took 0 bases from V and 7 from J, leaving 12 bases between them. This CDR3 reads CASSEARDLGEAFF. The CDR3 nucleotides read TGTGCCAGCAGTGAAGCCAGGGATTTGGGTGAAGCTTTCTTT. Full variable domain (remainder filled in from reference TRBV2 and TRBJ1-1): EPEVTQTPSHQVTQMGQEVILRCVPISNHLYFYWYRQILGQKVEFLVSFYNNEISEKSEIFDDQFSVERPDGSNFTLKIRSTKLEDSAMYFCASSEARDLGEAFFGQGTRLTVV.

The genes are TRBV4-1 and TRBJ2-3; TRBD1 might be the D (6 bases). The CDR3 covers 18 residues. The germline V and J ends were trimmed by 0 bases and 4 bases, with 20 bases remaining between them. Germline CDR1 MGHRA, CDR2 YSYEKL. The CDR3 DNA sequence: TGCGCCAGCAGCCAAGATGGAACTAACGTAGGGGGTGCAGATACGCAGTATTTT. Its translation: CASSQDGTNVGGADTQYF.

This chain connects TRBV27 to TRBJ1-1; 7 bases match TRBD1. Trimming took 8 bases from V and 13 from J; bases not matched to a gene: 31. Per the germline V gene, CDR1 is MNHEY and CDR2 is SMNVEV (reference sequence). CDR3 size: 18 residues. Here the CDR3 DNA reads TGTGCCAGCCGAACGAAAAGAGGGGGCCTTAGGCGCCAGGATAAGAATTTCTTT. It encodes CASRTKRGGLRRQDKNFF.

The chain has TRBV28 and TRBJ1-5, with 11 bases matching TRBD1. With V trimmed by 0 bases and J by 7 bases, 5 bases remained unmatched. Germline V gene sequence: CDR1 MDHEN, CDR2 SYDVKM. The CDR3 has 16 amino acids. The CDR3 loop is CASSLWGQGVEQPQHF. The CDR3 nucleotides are TGTGCCAGCAGTTTATGGGGACAGGGGGTTGAGCAGCCCCAGCATTTT.

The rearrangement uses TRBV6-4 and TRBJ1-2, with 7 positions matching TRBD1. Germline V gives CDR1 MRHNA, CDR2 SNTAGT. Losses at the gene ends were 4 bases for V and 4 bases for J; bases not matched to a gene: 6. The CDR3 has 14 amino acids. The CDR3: CASSATGESYGYTF. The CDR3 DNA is TGTGCCAGCAGTGCAACAGGGGAAAGCTATGGCTACACCTTC.

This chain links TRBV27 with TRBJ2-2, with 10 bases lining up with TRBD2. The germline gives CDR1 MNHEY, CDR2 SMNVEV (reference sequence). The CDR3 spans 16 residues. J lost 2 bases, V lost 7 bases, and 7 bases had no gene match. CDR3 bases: TGTGCCAGCAACCCTAGCGGGGGCTTCAACACCGGGGAGCTGTTTTTT. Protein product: CASNPSGGFNTGELFF.

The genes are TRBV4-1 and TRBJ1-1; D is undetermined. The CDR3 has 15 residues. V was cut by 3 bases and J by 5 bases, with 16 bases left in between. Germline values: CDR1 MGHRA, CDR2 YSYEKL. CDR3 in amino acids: CASSHPSRGVTEAFF. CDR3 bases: TGCGCCAGCAGCCATCCTAGCCGGGGAGTGACTGAAGCTTTCTTT.

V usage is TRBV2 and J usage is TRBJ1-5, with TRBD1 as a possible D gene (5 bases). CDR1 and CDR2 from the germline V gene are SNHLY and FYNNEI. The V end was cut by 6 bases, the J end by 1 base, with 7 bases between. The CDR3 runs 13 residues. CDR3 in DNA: TGTGCCAGCAGCGGGGGGAGCAATCAGCCCCAGCATTTT. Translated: CASSGGSNQPQHF.

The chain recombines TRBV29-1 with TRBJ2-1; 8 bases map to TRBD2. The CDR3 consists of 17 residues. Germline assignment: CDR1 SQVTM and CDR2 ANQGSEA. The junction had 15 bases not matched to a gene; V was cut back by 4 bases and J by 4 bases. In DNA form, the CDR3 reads TGCAGCGTTGCCCCCTCGACCTTTAGCGGGACTTACAATGAGCAGTTCTTC. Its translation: CSVAPSTFSGTYNEQFF.

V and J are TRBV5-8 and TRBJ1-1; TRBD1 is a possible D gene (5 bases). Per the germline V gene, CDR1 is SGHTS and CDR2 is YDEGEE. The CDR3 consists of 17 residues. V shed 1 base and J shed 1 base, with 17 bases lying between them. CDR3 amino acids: CASSLIMAGKGNTEAFF. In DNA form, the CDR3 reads TGTGCCAGCAGCTTGATTATGGCAGGGAAGGGGAACACTGAAGCTTTCTTT.

DNA of the CDR3: TGTGCCAGCAGCCGAATGGCCGGGACTAGCCGGTTCAATGAGCAGTTCTTC. Its translation is CASSRMAGTSRFNEQFF. This chain uses TRBV4-2 with TRBJ2-1; 9 nucleotides agree with TRBD2. CDR1 is LGHNA, CDR2 YNFKEQ, per germline. This CDR3 has 17 amino acids. With V trimmed by 4 bases and J by 6 bases, 13 bases remained unmatched.

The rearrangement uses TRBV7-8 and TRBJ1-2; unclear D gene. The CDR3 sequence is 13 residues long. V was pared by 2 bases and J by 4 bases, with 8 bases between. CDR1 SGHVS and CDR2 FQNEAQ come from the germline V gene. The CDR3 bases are TGTGCCAGCAGCTTATCGAATAGCTATGGCTACACCTTC. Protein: CASSLSNSYGYTF.

As DNA, the CDR3 is TGTGCCAGCAGACCGACAGGTCCGGATACGCAGTATTTT. Protein product: CASRPTGPDTQYF. This chain connects TRBV6-5 to TRBJ2-3, with D possibly TRBD1 on 6 matching bases. The V end was cut by 6 bases, the J end by 6 bases, with 13 bases between. CDR3 length equals 13 residues. The V gene's germline CDR1 is MNHEY and CDR2 SVGAGI.

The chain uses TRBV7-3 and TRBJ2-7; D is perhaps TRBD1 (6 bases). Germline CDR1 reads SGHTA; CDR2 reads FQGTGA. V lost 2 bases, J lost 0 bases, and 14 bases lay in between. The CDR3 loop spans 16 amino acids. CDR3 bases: TGTGCCAGCAGCTTACTTGGGGGCGAGAGCTCCTACGAGCAGTACTTC. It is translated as CASSLLGGESSYEQYF.

CDR3 in amino acids: CASSLYGNTIYF. CDR3 DNA: TGTGCCAGTAGCCTCTATGGAAACACCATATATTTT. The gene calls are TRBV19 and TRBJ1-3; D call uncertain. V gave up 6 bases and J gave up 3 bases, with 6 bases separating them. Germline V gives CDR1 LNHDA, CDR2 SQIVND (reference sequence). CDR3 length: 12 amino acids.

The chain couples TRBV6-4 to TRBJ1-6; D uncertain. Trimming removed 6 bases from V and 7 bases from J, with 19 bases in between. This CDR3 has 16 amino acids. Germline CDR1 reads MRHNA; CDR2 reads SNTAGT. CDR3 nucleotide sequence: TGTGCCAGCAGAGTGTCCGGGTCCCAAGTCAATTCACCCCTCCACTTT. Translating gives CASRVSGSQVNSPLHF.